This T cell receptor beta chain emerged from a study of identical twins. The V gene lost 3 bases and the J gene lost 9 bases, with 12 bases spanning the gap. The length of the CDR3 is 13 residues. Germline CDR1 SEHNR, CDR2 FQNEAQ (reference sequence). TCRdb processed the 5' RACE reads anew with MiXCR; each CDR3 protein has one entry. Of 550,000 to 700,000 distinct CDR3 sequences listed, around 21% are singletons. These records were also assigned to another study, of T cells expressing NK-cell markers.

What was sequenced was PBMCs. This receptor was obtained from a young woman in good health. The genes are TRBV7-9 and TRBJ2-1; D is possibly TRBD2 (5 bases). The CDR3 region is CASSFSSGIEQFF. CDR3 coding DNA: TGTGCCAGCAGCTTTTCATCGGGGATTGAGCAGTTCTTC.